The clone carrying this T cell receptor beta chain has just one count. Repertoires were generated with immunoSEQ multiplex PCR, while TCRdb's copy carries only in-frame clones and drops some. The data contain about 170,000 clones, 85% to 95% of them singletons. The source of the sample is a study of control samples from healthy donors and cancer patients. The CDR3 consists of 17 residues. Trimming cost V 0 bases and J 0 bases, with 12 bases left between them. Germline-derived CDR1 and CDR2 are MNHEY and SVGEGT. The sequenced sample was blood. The chain has TRBV6-2 or TRBV6-3 and TRBJ1-5; D remains ambiguous. The TCR sequence derives from a woman between 18 and 29 years old in good health. CDR3: CASSYSHPRYSNQPQHF. CDR3 in DNA: TGTGCCAGCAGTTACTCGCACCCTAGATATAGCAATCAGCCCCAGCATTTT.